This TCR beta chain was sequenced in a study of T cells in Graves' hyperthyroidism and ophthalmopathy. Background on the study: Before treatment of any kind, peripheral blood was taken at initial diagnosis.

Authors of the study amplified TCR beta CDR3 regions from RNA transcripts. RT-PCR in the first round (using the HTBI primer set) targeted the TCR CDR3. TCRdb ran MiXCR on the multiplex PCR reads and lists one entry per CDR3 protein. Here the sample spans under 450,000 distinct CDR3 sequences, roughly 14% being singletons. Together with thyroid ultrasound, orbital computed tomography, serum thyroxine and TRAb, clinical symptoms were used for diagnoses. Study findings and constraints: Among thyroid clonotypes expanded above 0.001, most also appeared in blood. Progression to ophthalmopathy was predicted a median of 6.5 months early.

In germline, CDR1 is MNHNY, CDR2 SVGAGI (reference sequence). J lost 0 bases, V lost 0 bases, and 5 bases had no gene match. CDR3 length: 16 residues. At least ten counts were recorded for this clonotype. Its antigen is as yet unknown. The receptor was isolated from a woman aged 18-29 years with Graves' hyperthyroidism. Material for sequencing was blood. The rearrangement joins TRBV6-6 to TRBJ2-7; 7 bases fit TRBD1. The CDR3 DNA sequence: TGTGCCAGCAGTTACTCCTACAGGGGCCTCTCCTACGAGCAGTACTTC. Translation: CASSYSYRGLSYEQYF.